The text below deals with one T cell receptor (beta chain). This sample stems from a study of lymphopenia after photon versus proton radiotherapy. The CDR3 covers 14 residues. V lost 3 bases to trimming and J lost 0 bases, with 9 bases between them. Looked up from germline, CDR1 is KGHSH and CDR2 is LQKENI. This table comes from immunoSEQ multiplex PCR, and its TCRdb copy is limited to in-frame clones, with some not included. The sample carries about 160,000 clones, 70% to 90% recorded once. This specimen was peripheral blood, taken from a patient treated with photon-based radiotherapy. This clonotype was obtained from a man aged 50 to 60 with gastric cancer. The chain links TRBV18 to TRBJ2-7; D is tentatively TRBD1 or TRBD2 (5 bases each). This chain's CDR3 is CASSPRDGSYEQYF. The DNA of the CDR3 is TGTGCCAGCTCACCCCGGGACGGCTCCTACGAGCAGTACTTC.